Included here is one T cell receptor (beta chain) sequence, with context. What it binds is not known. This record comes from a study of cytomegalovirus exposure and HLA in healthy donors. General study points: Roughly uniform sequencing depth across donors was assumed, possibly incorrectly.

The PCR ran on 60 Vbeta and 13 Jbeta primers. In the source study's methods: Unique TCR beta chains numbered approximately 76 million in a later analysis, with around 10 million shared. Measured with immunoSEQ multiplex PCR; TCRdb has only the in-frame clones, and not every one. That table is the source of V, J and clone size, and D and trimming were worked out from the DNA. The data contain over 100,000 clones, approximately 78% of them singletons. CDR3 length: 16 amino acids. V dropped 4 bases and J dropped 6 bases, with 23 bases sitting between them. Germline CDR1 reads SGDLS; CDR2 reads YYNGEE. The V and J genes are TRBV9 and TRBJ2-7, with D perhaps matching TRBD2 (6 bases). Sequencing used PBMCs. The receptor was isolated from a woman aged 45-59 years in good health and CMV-seropositive. The CDR3 region is CASSPPGGRGMREQYF. The CDR3 region has the DNA TGTGCCAGCAGCCCCCCCGGGGGACGGGGAATGCGCGAGCAGTACTTC.